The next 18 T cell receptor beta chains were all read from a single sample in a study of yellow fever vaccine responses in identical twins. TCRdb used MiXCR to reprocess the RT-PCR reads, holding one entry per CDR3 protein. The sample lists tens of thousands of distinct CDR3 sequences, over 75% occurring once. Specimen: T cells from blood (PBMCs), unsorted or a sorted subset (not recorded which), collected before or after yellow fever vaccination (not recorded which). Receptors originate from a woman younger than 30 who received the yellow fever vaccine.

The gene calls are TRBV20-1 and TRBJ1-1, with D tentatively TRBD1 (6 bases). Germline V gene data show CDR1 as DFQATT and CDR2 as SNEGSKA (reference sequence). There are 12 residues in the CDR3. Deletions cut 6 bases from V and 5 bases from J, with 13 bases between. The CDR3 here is CSAEQRGTEAFF. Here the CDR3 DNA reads TGCAGTGCAGAACAGAGGGGGACTGAAGCTTTCTTT.

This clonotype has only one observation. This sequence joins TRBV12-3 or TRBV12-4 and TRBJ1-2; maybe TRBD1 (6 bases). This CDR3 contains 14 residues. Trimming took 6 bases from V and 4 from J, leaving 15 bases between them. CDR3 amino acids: CASSRGGAGYGYTF. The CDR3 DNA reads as TGTGCCAGCAGCCGGGGGGGGGCCGGCTATGGCTACACCTTC.

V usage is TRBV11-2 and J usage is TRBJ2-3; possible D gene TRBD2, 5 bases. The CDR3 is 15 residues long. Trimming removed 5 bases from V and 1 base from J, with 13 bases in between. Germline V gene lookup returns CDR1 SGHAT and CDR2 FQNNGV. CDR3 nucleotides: TGTGCCAGCAGCGAACTAGGATCTCGCACAGATACGCAGTATTTT. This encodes CASSELGSRTDTQYF.

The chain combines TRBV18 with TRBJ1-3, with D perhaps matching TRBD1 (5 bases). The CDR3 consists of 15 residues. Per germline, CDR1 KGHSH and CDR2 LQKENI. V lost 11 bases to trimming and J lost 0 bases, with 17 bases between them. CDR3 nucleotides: TGTGCCGCCAACCCGGGGGATGTCTCTGGAAACACCATATATTTT. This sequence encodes CAANPGDVSGNTIYF.

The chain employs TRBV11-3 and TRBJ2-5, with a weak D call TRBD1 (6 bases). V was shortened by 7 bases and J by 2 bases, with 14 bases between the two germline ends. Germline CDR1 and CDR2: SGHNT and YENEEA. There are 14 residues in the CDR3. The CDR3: CASNLPGVQETQYF. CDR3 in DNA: TGTGCCAGCAACCTTCCAGGGGTTCAAGAGACCCAGTACTTC. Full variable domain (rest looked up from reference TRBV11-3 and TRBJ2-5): EAGVVQSPRYKIIEKKQPVAFWCNPISGHNTLYWYLQNLGQGPELLIRYENEEAVDDSQLPKDRFSAERLKGVDSTLKIQPAELGDSAVYLCASNLPGVQETQYFGPGTRLLVL.

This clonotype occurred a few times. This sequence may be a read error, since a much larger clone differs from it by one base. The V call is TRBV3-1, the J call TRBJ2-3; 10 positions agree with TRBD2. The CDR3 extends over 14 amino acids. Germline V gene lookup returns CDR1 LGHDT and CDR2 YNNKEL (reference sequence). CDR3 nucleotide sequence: TGTGTCAGCAAAACTAGCGGGGCCACAGATACGCAGTATTTT. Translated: CVSKTSGATDTQYF.

CDR3 protein: CASSQVEDTGELFF. As DNA, the CDR3 is TGTGCCAGCAGCCAAGTGGAGGACACCGGGGAGCTGTTTTTT. This chain uses TRBV4-2 with TRBJ2-2, with a possible D match to TRBD2 (5 bases). V dropped 1 base and J dropped 3 bases, with 6 bases sitting between them. Germline lookup yields CDR1 LGHNA and CDR2 YNFKEQ. The length of the CDR3 is 14 residues.

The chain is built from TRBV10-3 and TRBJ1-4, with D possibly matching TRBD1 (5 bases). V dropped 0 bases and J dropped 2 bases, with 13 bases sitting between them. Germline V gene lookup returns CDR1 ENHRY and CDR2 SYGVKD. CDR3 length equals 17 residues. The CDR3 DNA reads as TGTGCCATCAGTGAGTCAAGTGAGGGACGCACTAATGAAAAACTGTTTTTT. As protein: CAISESSEGRTNEKLFF.

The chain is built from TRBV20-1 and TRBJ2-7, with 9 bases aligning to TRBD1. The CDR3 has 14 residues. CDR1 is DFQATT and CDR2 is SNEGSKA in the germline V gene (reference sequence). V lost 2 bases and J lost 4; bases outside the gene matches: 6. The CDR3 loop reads CSARSGDREYEQYF. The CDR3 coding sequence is TGCAGTGCTAGATCGGGGGACAGGGAATACGAGCAGTACTTC.

The CDR3: CASSLARRLAGLDTQYF. As DNA, the CDR3 is TGTGCCAGCAGCTTAGCGAGGCGACTAGCGGGGTTAGATACGCAGTATTTT. This chain uses TRBV11-1 with TRBJ2-3; 11 positions agree with TRBD2. V lost 0 bases, J lost 5 bases, and 7 bases stayed unmatched. Germline loops: CDR1 SGHAT, CDR2 FQDESV (reference sequence). This CDR3 has 17 residues.

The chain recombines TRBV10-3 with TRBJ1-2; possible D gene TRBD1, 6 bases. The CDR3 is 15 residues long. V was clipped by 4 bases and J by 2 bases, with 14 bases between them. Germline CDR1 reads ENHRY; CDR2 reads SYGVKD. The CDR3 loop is CAISVQGEDNYGYTF. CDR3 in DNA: TGTGCCATCAGTGTACAGGGAGAGGACAACTATGGCTACACCTTC.

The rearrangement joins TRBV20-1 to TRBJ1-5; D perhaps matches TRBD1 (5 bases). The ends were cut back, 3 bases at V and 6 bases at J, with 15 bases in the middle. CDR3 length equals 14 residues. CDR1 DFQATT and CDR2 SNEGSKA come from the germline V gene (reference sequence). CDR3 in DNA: TGCAGTGCTAGCCGACAGTCATTTTCTCAGCCCCAGCATTTT. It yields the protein CSASRQSFSQPQHF.

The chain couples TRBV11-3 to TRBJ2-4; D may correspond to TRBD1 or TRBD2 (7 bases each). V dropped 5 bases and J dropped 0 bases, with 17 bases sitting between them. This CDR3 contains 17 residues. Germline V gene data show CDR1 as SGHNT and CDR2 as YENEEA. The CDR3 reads CASSPGGLQLAKNIQYF. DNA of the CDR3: TGTGCCAGCAGCCCAGGGGGACTACAACTAGCCAAAAACATTCAGTACTTC.

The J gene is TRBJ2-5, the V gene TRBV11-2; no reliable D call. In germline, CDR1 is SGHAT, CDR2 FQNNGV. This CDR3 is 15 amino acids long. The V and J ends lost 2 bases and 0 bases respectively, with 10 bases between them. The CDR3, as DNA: TGTGCCAGCAGCTTATCTGGGCACTACCAAGAGACCCAGTACTTC. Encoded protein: CASSLSGHYQETQYF.

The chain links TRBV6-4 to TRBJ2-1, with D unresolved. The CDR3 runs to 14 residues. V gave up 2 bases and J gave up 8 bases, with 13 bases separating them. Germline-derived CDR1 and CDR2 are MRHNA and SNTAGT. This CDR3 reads CASSDGFSGHEQFF. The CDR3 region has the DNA TGTGCCAGCAGTGACGGTTTTTCCGGTCATGAGCAGTTCTTC.

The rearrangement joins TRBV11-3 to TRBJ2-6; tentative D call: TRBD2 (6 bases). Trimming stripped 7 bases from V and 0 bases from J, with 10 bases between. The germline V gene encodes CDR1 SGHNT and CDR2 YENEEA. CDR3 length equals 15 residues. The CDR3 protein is CASKRAYSGANVLTF. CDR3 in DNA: TGTGCCAGCAAGCGGGCTTACTCTGGGGCCAACGTCCTGACTTTC.

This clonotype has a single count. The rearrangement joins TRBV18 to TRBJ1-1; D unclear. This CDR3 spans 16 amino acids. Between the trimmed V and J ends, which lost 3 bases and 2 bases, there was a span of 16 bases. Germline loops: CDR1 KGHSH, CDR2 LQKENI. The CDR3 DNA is TGTGCCAGCTCACCGGGGTCGGGTCCGAGTAACACTGAAGCTTTCTTT. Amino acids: CASSPGSGPSNTEAFF. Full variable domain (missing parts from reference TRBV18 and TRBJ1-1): NAGVMQNPRHLVRRRGQEARLRCSPMKGHSHVYWYRQLPEEGLKFMVYLQKENIIDESGMPKERFSAEFPKEGPSILRIQQVVRGDSAAYFCASSPGSGPSNTEAFFGQGTRLTVV.

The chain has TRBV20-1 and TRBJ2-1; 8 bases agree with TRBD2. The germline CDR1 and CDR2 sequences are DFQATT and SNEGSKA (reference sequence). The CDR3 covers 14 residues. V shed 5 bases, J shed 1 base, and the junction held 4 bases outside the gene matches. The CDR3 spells CSAPSGFSYNEQFF. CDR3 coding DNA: TGCAGTGCTCCTAGCGGGTTTTCCTACAATGAGCAGTTCTTC.